A single sample gave rise to the 11 T cell receptor beta chains below, sequenced in a study of blood T cells in healthy people across ages. It was with a sample-barcoded 5' primer and a J-beta primer mix that a second PCR of roughly 6 to 12 cycles was run. TCRdb reprocessed the 5' RACE reads via MiXCR and lists one record per CDR3 protein. The data show hundreds of thousands of distinct CDR3 sequences, about 46% seen once. Sequenced input: blood. These receptors were obtained from a man at least 80 years old in good health.

The gene calls are TRBV29-1 and TRBJ2-3; D is perhaps TRBD1 (6 bases). Germline loops: CDR1 SQVTM, CDR2 ANQGSEA. CDR3 length: 14 residues. V gave up 3 bases and J gave up 3 bases, with 13 bases separating them. Here the CDR3 DNA reads TGCAGCGTTGAGCTGGGGGCGTTGACAGATACGCAGTATTTT. Translating it yields CSVELGALTDTQYF.

As DNA, the CDR3 is TGTGCCTGGAGGCAGGGGTTGCTCGGCTACACCTTC. Translating it yields CAWRQGLLGYTF. The chain has TRBV30 and TRBJ1-2; a possible D gene is TRBD1 (6 bases). There are 12 residues in the CDR3. V was cut by 3 bases and J by 8 bases, with 13 bases left in between. Germline CDR1 reads GTSNPN; CDR2 reads SVGIG (reference sequence). The full variable domain, with the rest looked up from reference TRBV30 and TRBJ1-2, is SQTIHQWPATLVQPVGSPLSLECTVEGTSNPNLYWYRQAAGRGLQLLFYSVGIGQISSEVPQNLSASRPQDRQFILSSKKLLLSDSGFYLCAWRQGLLGYTFGSGTRLTVV.

The V and J genes are TRBV28 and TRBJ2-5; D is unresolved. Germline V gene sequence: CDR1 MDHEN, CDR2 SYDVKM. This CDR3 is built from 13 residues. V was pared by 4 bases and J by 3 bases, with 9 bases between. Here the CDR3 reads CASSYPNKETQYF. As DNA, the CDR3 is TGTGCCAGCAGTTACCCCAATAAAGAGACCCAGTACTTC.

This clonotype was detected a few times. The chain couples TRBV4-3 to TRBJ2-1; TRBD2 matches 9 bases. This CDR3 comprises 17 residues. V shed 0 bases, J shed 7 bases, and the junction held 10 bases outside the gene matches. Germline lookup yields CDR1 LGHNA and CDR2 YSLEER. CDR3: CASSQERIAGDGNEQFF. CDR3 coding DNA: TGCGCCAGCAGCCAAGAGAGGATAGCGGGAGACGGGAATGAGCAGTTCTTC.

The CDR3 DNA sequence: TGTGCCAGCAGCTTAGAGGACCGCCGTCAGTACTTC. It is translated as CASSLEDRRQYF. The gene calls are TRBV7-2 and TRBJ2-7; D is undetermined. CDR1 and CDR2 from the germline V gene are SGHTA and FQGNSA. The CDR3 length is 12 residues. Between the trimmed V and J ends, which lost 1 base and 10 bases, there was a span of 11 bases.

This chain links TRBV12-3 or TRBV12-4 with TRBJ1-3; 12 nucleotides match TRBD1. CDR3 length: 20 residues. After removal of 3 bases from V and 0 bases from J, the junction contained 12 bases not matched to a gene. The CDR3 here is CASSFRRGTGGFRSGNTIYF. Here the CDR3 DNA reads TGTGCCAGCAGTTTCCGCCGAGGGACAGGGGGCTTCCGCTCTGGAAACACCATATATTTT.

The chain employs TRBV7-9 and TRBJ2-1, with TRBD1 identical over 7 bases. The CDR3 totals 11 residues. Germline V gene lookup returns CDR1 SEHNR and CDR2 FQNEAQ (reference sequence). Trimming at V came to 7 bases and at J to 10 bases, leaving 4 bases not matched to a gene. The CDR3 reads CASTTGVEQFF. The CDR3 DNA sequence: TGTGCCAGCACTACAGGGGTCGAGCAGTTCTTC.

This clonotype was seen a few times. This chain uses TRBV4-3 with TRBJ2-2, with D possibly being TRBD2 (6 bases). The germline gives CDR1 LGHNA, CDR2 YSLEER. The CDR3 sequence is 17 residues long. Trimming removed 0 bases from V and 7 bases from J, with 18 bases in between. The CDR3 is CASSQDRVRRGGGELFF. The CDR3 nucleotides read TGCGCCAGCAGCCAAGATCGAGTTCGGAGGGGCGGCGGGGAGCTGTTTTTT.

This chain uses TRBV12-3 or TRBV12-4 with TRBJ2-7, with TRBD1 identical over 9 bases. The V segment lost 5 bases and the J segment 6 bases; nucleotides outside the gene matches: 5. This CDR3 spans 13 amino acids. CDR3 coding DNA: TGTGCCAGCAGTCGGACAGGGGCGGGCGAGCAGTACTTC. Translated, it gives CASSRTGAGEQYF.

DNA for the CDR3: TGTGCCAGCAGCCGAAGGCCGGGACTAGCGGGAGAAGAGCAGTACTTC. Its protein product is CASSRRPGLAGEEQYF. V usage is TRBV12-3 or TRBV12-4 and J usage is TRBJ2-4; 14 bases align to TRBD2. J gave up 13 bases and V 6 bases, and 14 bases lay outside the gene matches. The CDR3 runs 16 residues.

The genes are TRBV4-3 and TRBJ2-3; no firm D call. V lost 0 bases and J 4 bases, leaving 5 bases between the germline ends. Looked up from germline, CDR1 is LGHNA and CDR2 is YSLEER. CDR3 size: 13 residues. CDR3 coding DNA: TGCGCCAGCAGCCAAGAAAGAGCAGATACGCAGTATTTT. Its translation: CASSQERADTQYF.